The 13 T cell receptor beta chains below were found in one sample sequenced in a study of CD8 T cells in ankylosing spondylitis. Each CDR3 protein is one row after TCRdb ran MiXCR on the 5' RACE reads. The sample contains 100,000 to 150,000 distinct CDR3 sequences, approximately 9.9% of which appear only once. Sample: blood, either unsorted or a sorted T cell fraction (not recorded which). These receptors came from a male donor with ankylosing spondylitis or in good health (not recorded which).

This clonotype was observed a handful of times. The DNA of the CDR3 is TGCGCCAGCCAATTTGGACCGGGAGACACCGGGGAGCTGTTTTTT. Translating it yields CASQFGPGDTGELFF. V gene TRBV5-1 combines with J gene TRBJ2-2, with D possibly matching TRBD2 (6 bases). V gave up 7 bases and J gave up 3 bases, with 16 bases separating them. Germline V gene lookup returns CDR1 SGHRS and CDR2 YFSETQ. The CDR3 is made up of 15 amino acids.

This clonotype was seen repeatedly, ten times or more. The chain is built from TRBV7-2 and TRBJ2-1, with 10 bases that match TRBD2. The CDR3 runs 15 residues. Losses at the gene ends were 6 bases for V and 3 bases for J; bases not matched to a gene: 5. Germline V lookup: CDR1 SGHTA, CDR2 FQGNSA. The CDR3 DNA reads TGTGCCAGCAGTAAACAGCGGGAGGGCTACAATGAGCAGTTCTTC. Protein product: CASSKQREGYNEQFF. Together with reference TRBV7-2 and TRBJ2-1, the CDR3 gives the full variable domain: GAGVSQSPSNKVTEKGKDVELRCDPISGHTALYWYRQSLGQGLEFLIYFQGNSAPDKSGLPSDRFSAERTGGSVSTLTIQRTQQEDSAVYLCASSKQREGYNEQFFGPGTRLTVL.

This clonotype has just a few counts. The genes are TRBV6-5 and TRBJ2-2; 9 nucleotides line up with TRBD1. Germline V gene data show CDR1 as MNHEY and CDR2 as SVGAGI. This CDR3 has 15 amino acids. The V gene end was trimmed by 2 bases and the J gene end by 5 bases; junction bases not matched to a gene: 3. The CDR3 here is CASSYGQGRTGELFF. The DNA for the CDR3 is TGTGCCAGCAGTTACGGACAGGGGCGGACCGGGGAGCTGTTTTTT.

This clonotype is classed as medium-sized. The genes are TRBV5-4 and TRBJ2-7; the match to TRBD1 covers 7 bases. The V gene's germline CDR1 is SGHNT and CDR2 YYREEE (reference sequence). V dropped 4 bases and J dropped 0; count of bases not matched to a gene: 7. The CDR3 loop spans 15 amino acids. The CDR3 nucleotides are TGTGCCAGCAGCGAGGGACAGACTACCTCCTACGAGCAGTACTTC. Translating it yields CASSEGQTTSYEQYF.

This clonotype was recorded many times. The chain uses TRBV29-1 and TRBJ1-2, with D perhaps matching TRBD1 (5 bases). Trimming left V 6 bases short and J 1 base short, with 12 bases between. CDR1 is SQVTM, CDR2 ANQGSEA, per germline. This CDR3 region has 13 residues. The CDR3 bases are TGCAGCGTCCAGGGCTTGGGTAACTATGGCTACACCTTC. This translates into CSVQGLGNYGYTF. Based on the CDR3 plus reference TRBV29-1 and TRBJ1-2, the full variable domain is SAVISQKPSRDICQRGTSLTIQCQVDSQVTMMFWYRQQPGQSLTLIATANQGSEATYESGFVIDKFPISRPNLTFSTLTVSNMSPEDSSIYLCSVQGLGNYGYTFGSGTRLTVV.

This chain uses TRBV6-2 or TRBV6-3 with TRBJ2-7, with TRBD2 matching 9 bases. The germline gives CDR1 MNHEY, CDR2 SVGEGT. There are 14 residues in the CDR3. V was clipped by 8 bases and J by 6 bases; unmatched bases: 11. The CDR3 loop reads CASLVAGVTSEQYF. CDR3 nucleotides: TGTGCCAGCCTTGTAGCGGGAGTAACGAGCGAGCAGTACTTC.

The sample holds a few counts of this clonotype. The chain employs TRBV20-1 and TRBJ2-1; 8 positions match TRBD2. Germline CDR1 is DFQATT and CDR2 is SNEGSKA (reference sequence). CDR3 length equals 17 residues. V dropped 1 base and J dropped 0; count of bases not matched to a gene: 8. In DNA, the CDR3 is TGCAGTGCTAGAGGACCCAGAGCGGGAGCCTCCTACAATGAGCAGTTCTTC. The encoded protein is CSARGPRAGASYNEQFF.

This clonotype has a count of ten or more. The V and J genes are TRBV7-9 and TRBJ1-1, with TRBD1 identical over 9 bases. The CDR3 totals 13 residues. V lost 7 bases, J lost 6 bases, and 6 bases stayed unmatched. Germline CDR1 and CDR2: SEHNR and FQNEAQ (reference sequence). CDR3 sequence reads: CASNPGQGPEAFF. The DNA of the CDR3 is TGTGCCAGCAACCCGGGACAGGGCCCTGAAGCTTTCTTT.

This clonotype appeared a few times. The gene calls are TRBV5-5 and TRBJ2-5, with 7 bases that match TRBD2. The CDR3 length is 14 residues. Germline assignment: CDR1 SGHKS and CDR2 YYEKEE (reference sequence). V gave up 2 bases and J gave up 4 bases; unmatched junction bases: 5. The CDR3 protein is CASSFPGGGETQYF. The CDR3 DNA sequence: TGTGCCAGCAGCTTCCCGGGAGGAGGAGAGACCCAGTACTTC.

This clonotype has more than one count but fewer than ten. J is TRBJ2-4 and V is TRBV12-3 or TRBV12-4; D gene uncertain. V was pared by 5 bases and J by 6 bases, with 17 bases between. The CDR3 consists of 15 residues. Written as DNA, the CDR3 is TGTGCCAGCAGTCCCCAACCCCCCCGCGGAAACATTCAGTACTTC. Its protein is CASSPQPPRGNIQYF.

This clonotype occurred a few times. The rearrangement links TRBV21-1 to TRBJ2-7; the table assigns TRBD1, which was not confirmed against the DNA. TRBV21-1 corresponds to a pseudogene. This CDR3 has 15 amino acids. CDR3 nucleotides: TGTGCCAGCAGCAAAGCCTGCGGGGGAACCTACGAGCAGTACTTC. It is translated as CASSKACGGTYEQYF.

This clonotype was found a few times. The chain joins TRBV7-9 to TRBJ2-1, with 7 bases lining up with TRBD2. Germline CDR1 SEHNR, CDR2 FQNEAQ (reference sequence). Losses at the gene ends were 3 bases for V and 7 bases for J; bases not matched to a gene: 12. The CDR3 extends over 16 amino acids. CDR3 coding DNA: TGTGCCAGCAGCTTGGGAGGGGAGGGCCGAATGAATGAGCAGTTCTTC. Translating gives CASSLGGEGRMNEQFF. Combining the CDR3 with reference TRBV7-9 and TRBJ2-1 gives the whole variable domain DTGVSQNPRHKITKRGQNVTFRCDPISEHNRLYWYRQTLGQGPEFLTYFQNEAQLEKSRLLSDRFSAERPKGSFSTLEIQRTEQGDSAMYLCASSLGGEGRMNEQFFGPGTRLTVL.

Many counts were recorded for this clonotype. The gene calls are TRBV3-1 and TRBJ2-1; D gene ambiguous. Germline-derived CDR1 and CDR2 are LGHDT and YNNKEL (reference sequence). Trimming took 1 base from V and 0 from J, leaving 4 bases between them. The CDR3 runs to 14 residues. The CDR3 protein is CASSQVSSYNEQFF. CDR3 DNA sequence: TGTGCCAGCAGCCAAGTAAGCTCCTACAATGAGCAGTTCTTC.